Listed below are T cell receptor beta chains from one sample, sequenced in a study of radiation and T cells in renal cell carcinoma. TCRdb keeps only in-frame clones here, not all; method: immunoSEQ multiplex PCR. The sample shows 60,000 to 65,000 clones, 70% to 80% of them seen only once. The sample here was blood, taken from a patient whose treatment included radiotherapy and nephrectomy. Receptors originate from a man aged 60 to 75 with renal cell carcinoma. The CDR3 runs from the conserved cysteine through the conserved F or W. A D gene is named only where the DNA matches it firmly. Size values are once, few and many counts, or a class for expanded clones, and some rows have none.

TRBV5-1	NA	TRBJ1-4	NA	CASSLTGFNSQGEKLFF	TGCGCCAGCAGCTTGACAGGGTTCAACAGTCAAGGTGAAAAACTGTTTTTT
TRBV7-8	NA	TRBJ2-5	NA	CASSRRTEETQYF	TGTGCCAGCAGCCGCCGGACAGAAGAGACCCAGTACTTC
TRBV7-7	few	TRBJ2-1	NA	CASSPNPGSEQFF	TGTGCCAGCAGCCCCAACCCCGGTAGTGAGCAGTTCTTC
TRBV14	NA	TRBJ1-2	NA	CASSQDRASQAGYTF	TGTGCCAGCAGCCAAGATCGAGCGAGTCAGGCTGGCTACACCTTC
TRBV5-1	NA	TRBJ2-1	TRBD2	CASYLAGAWDEQFF	TGCGCCAGCTATCTAGCGGGGGCTTGGGATGAGCAGTTCTTC
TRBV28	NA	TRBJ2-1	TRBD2	CASSFPTSGRIGGYYNEQFF	TGTGCCAGCAGTTTCCCGACTAGCGGGAGGATAGGGGGGTACTACAATGAGCAGTTCTTC
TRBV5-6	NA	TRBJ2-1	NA	CASSFGAGLGYNEQFF	TGTGCCAGCAGCTTTGGTGCAGGGTTAGGGTACAATGAGCAGTTCTTC
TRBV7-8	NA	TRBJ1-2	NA	CASSLEVAEVRANYGYTF	TGTGCCAGCAGCTTAGAGGTCGCAGAAGTTAGAGCTAACTATGGCTACACCTTC
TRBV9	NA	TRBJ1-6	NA	CASSATRDGYNSPLHF	TGTGCCAGCAGCGCGACCCGGGACGGGTATAATTCACCCCTCCACTTT
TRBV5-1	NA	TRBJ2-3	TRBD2	CASSLADASTDTQYF	TGCGCCAGCAGTCTAGCGGACGCTAGCACAGATACGCAGTATTTT
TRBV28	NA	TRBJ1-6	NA	CASSPLADHNSPLHF	TGTGCCAGCAGTCCCCTGGCAGATCATAATTCACCCCTCCACTTT
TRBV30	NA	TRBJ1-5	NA	CAWSEKGVQPQHF	TGTGCCTGGAGTGAAAAGGGAGTACAGCCCCAGCATTTT
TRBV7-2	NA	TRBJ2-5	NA	CASSLSEGLETQYF	TGTGCCAGCAGCTTGTCGGAGGGGTTGGAGACCCAGTACTTC
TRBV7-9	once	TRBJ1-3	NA	CASSQDVTGDTIYF	TGTGCCAGCAGCCAAGACGTTACGGGGGACACCATATATTTT
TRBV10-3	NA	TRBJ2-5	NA	CATQWEIQETQYF	TGTGCCACCCAATGGGAGATCCAAGAGACCCAGTACTTC
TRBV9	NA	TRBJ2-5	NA	CASSAPGLQETQYF	TGTGCCAGCAGCGCACCGGGACTCCAAGAGACCCAGTACTTC
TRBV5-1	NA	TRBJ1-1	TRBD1	CASSPRDRELAFF	TGCGCCAGCAGCCCCCGGGACAGGGAACTAGCTTTCTTT
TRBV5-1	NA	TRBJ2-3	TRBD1	CASSLRGSRVTDTQYF	TGCGCCAGCAGCCTCAGGGGGTCGAGAGTCACAGATACGCAGTATTTT
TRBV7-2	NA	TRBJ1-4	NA	CASSLLRGTNEKLFF	TGTGCCAGCAGCTTACTACGGGGAACTAATGAAAAACTGTTTTTT
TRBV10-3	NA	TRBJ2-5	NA	CAISESRETQYF	TGTGCCATCAGTGAGTCGCGGGAGACCCAGTACTTC
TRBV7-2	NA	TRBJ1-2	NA	CASSSQSTGPYGYTF	TGTGCCAGCAGCTCTCAGTCAACTGGGCCCTATGGCTACACCTTC
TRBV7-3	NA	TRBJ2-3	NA	CASSLPRGPGTDTQYF	TGTGCCAGCAGCCTACCTCGAGGGCCAGGCACAGATACGCAGTATTTT
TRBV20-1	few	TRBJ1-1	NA	CSALSHTEAFF	TGCAGTGCCCTGAGTCACACTGAAGCTTTCTTT
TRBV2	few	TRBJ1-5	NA	CASRLDLSNQPQHF	TGTGCCAGCAGACTAGACTTGAGCAATCAGCCCCAGCATTTT
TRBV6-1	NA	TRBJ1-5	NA	CASGEYSNQPQHF	TGTGCCAGCGGGGAGTATAGCAATCAGCCCCAGCATTTT
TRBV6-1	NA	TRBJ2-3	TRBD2	CASGGAGVGTDTQYF	TGTGCCTCCGGCGGGGCGGGAGTCGGCACAGATACGCAGTATTTT
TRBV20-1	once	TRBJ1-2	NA	CSASPQGGYTF	TGCAGTGCTAGCCCTCAGGGAGGCTACACCTTC
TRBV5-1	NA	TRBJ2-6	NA	CASSNGVSGANVLTF	TGCGCCAGCAGCAACGGGGTTTCTGGGGCCAACGTCCTGACTTTC
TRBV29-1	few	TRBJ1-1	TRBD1	CSVGKGQTNTEAFF	TGCAGCGTTGGGAAGGGACAGACGAACACTGAAGCTTTCTTT
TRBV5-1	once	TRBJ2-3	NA	CASSLNPLAADTQYF	TGCGCCAGCAGCTTAAATCCCCTAGCAGCAGATACGCAGTATTTT
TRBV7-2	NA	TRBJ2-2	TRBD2	CASSKRALREGWSTGELFF	TGTGCCAGCAGCAAACGGGCCTTACGGGAGGGCTGGAGCACCGGGGAGCTGTTTTTT
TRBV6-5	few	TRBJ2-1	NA	CASSSTIIDEQFF	TGTGCCAGCAGTTCGACAATTATCGATGAGCAGTTCTTC
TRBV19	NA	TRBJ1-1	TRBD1	CASSKGDRANTEAFF	TGTGCCAGTAGTAAAGGGGACAGGGCGAACACTGAAGCTTTCTTT
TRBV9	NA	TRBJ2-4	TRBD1	CASSVGDSQIQYF	TGTGCCAGCAGCGTGGGGGACAGCCAAATTCAGTACTTC
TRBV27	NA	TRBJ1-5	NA	CASSFGGINQPQHF	TGTGCCAGCAGTTTTGGCGGCATCAATCAGCCCCAGCATTTT
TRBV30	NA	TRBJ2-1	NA	CAWSLDGPNEQFF	TGTGCCTGGAGTTTGGACGGGCCCAATGAGCAGTTCTTC
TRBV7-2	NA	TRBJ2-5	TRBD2	CASSLVTHAGGETQYF	TGTGCCAGCAGCTTAGTAACTCACGCGGGGGGAGAGACCCAGTACTTC
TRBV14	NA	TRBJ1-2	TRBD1	CASSQRQGGSGYTF	TGTGCCAGCAGCCAACGGCAGGGGGGTTCTGGCTACACCTTC
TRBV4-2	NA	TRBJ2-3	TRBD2	CASSSTLAGVSDTQYF	TGTGCCAGCAGCTCCACCCTGGCGGGAGTATCAGATACGCAGTATTTT
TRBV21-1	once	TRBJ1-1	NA	CASSKAWLGDTYGTEAFF	TGTGCCAGCAGCAAAGCCTGGTTAGGGGACACATACGGCACTGAAGCTTTCTTT